Below, 21 T cell receptor beta chains from the same sample are listed, as sequenced in a study of Graves' ophthalmopathy and Graves' hyperthyroidism. The authors amplified TCR beta CDR3 regions, and they did so from RNA transcripts for repertoire sequencing. An opening RT-PCR round employed HTBI primers and preceded a second-round multiplex PCR. TCRdb recomputed calls from the multiplex PCR reads with MiXCR, one row per CDR3 protein. The sample holds approximately 160,000 distinct CDR3 sequences, approximately 40% seen once. Sequencing was carried out using peripheral blood. Receptor source: a man in his thirties or forties with Graves' ophthalmopathy.

At least ten counts were recorded for this clonotype. J is TRBJ1-5 and V is TRBV7-8; 9 positions agree with TRBD1. This CDR3 is 16 amino acids long. V shed 7 bases and J 4 bases; nucleotides not matched to a gene: 11. In germline, CDR1 is SGHVS, CDR2 FQNEAQ. CDR3 nucleotides: TGTGCCAGCACCCGGGACAGGGTTGGGAATAATCAGCCCCAGCATTTT. Protein sequence: CASTRDRVGNNQPQHF. The full variable domain, completed using reference TRBV7-8 and TRBJ1-5, is GAGVSQSPRYKVAKRGQDVALRCDPISGHVSLFWYQQALGQGPEFLTYFQNEAQLDKSGLPSDRFFAERPEGSVSTLKIQRTQQEDSAVYLCASTRDRVGNNQPQHFGDGTRLSIL.

In this sample, this clonotype turned up once. The V gene is TRBV28, the J gene TRBJ2-7, with D perhaps TRBD1 (6 bases). CDR3 length equals 14 residues. Trimming stripped 8 bases from V and 2 bases from J, with 16 bases between. The germline V gene encodes CDR1 MDHEN and CDR2 SYDVKM. CDR3 bases: TGTGCCAGCCTACCAGGACAGTTAACCTACGAGCAGTACTTC. Its translation: CASLPGQLTYEQYF.

This clonotype was recorded at least ten times. This may be a read error: a much more frequent sequence differs by one nucleotide. V usage is TRBV6-2 or TRBV6-3 and J usage is TRBJ2-2; perhaps TRBD1 as D (6 bases). Germline-derived CDR1 and CDR2 are MNHEY and SVGEGT. Trimming cost V 7 bases and J 1 base, with 10 bases left between them. CDR3 length: 14 amino acids. CDR3 residues: CASTLGQNTGELFF. The CDR3 bases are TGTGCCAGCACTCTGGGACAGAACACCGGGGAGCTGTTTTTT.

This clonotype appeared many times. The V gene is TRBV24-1, the J gene TRBJ2-3, with TRBD2 matching 9 bases. Per germline, CDR1 KGHDR and CDR2 SFDVKD. After removal of 9 bases from V and 7 bases from J, the junction contained 7 bases not matched to a gene. The CDR3 is 13 residues long. CDR3 protein: CATGPSGTHTQYF. In DNA, the CDR3 is TGTGCCACCGGGCCTAGCGGGACCCATACGCAGTATTTT.

This clonotype was seen repeatedly, ten times or more. The V and J genes are TRBV30 and TRBJ1-2; D possibly corresponds to TRBD1 (6 bases). CDR1 GTSNPN and CDR2 SVGIG come from the germline V gene (reference sequence). Trimming shortened V by 0 bases and J by 7 bases, and 12 bases separated the two germline ends. CDR3 size: 13 residues. The CDR3 DNA reads TGTGCCTGGAGTGTACAGGGAGTGGGTGGCTACACCTTC. It translates to CAWSVQGVGGYTF.

Ten or more counts support this clonotype. The chain combines TRBV10-3 with TRBJ1-5; D gene ambiguous. Trimming shortened V by 2 bases and J by 7 bases, and 12 bases separated the two germline ends. Germline V gives CDR1 ENHRY, CDR2 SYGVKD. This CDR3 is 14 amino acids long. CDR3 protein: CAISEIEGNQPQHF. Written as DNA, the CDR3 is TGTGCCATCAGTGAGATTGAAGGGAACCAGCCCCAGCATTTT.

This clonotype was counted ten times or more. The V gene is TRBV27, the J gene TRBJ2-7; D may be TRBD2 (5 bases). This CDR3 comprises 17 residues. The germline V gene encodes CDR1 MNHEY and CDR2 SMNVEV (reference sequence). Trimming stripped 3 bases from V and 7 bases from J, with 25 bases between. CDR3: CASSFSSARRASGEQYF. The CDR3 DNA sequence: TGTGCCAGCAGTTTCTCCAGTGCAAGGCGGGCATCTGGGGAGCAGTACTTC.

This chain links TRBV12-3 or TRBV12-4 with TRBJ1-1, with a tentative D call TRBD1 (5 bases). CDR3 size: 14 residues. V shed 6 bases and J shed 5 bases, with 16 bases lying between them. The CDR3, as DNA: TGTGCCAGCAGACCAGGGACCGTCGGAACTGAAGCTTTCTTT. This encodes CASRPGTVGTEAFF.

The genes are TRBV7-2 and TRBJ2-7; 9 bases map to TRBD2. The ends lost 5 bases at V and 2 bases at J; junction bases unmatched: 1. Looked up from germline, CDR1 is SGHTA and CDR2 is FQGNSA. The CDR3 extends over 13 amino acids. The CDR3: CASSRLAAYEQYF. The CDR3 DNA reads as TGTGCCAGCAGCCGACTAGCGGCCTACGAGCAGTACTTC.

For the CDR3, the DNA is TGTGCCAGCAGTATACTAGCGGGAGGGCCGGAGACCCAGTACTTC. Translated, it gives CASSILAGGPETQYF. This chain joins TRBV6-5 and TRBJ2-5; 13 nucleotides line up with TRBD2. The CDR3 covers 15 residues. The germline V gene has CDR1 MNHEY and CDR2 SVGAGI. Trimming removed 5 bases from V and 5 bases from J; junction bases left unmatched: 5.

This clonotype was recorded at least ten times. The gene calls are TRBV7-3 and TRBJ2-5, with no clear D. Per the germline V gene, CDR1 is SGHTA and CDR2 is FQGTGA. The CDR3 extends over 13 amino acids. Trimming shortened V by 4 bases and J by 5 bases, and 11 bases separated the two germline ends. The CDR3 loop reads CASSSGPPETQYF. CDR3 nucleotides: TGTGCCAGCAGCTCCGGGCCACCCGAGACCCAGTACTTC.

This rearrangement joins TRBV6-1 to TRBJ1-1; 7 nucleotides line up with TRBD1. This CDR3 contains 15 residues. V lost 0 bases and J lost 0; bases outside the gene matches: 1. Germline CDR1 reads MNHNS; CDR2 reads SASEGT. The CDR3: CASSEADRMNTEAFF. In nucleotides, the CDR3 is TGTGCCAGCAGTGAAGCGGACAGGATGAACACTGAAGCTTTCTTT.

V gene TRBV11-2 combines with J gene TRBJ1-1; D gene uncertain. Germline V gene data show CDR1 as SGHAT and CDR2 as FQNNGV. Trimming shortened V by 5 bases and J by 10 bases, and 11 bases separated the two germline ends. The CDR3 sequence is 11 residues long. The CDR3 DNA is TGTGCCAGCAGCACGCCCTTGGGAGCTTTCTTT. Encoded protein: CASSTPLGAFF.

This clonotype has a count of ten or more. This chain's CDR3 is CASSARTASSYNSPLHF. In DNA, the CDR3 is TGCGCCAGCAGCGCTCGGACAGCGAGCTCCTATAATTCACCCCTCCACTTT. The J gene is TRBJ1-6, the V gene TRBV4-1; TRBD1 might be the D (6 bases). The CDR3 has 17 amino acids. CDR1 is MGHRA, CDR2 YSYEKL, per germline. Trimming left V 5 bases short and J 0 bases short, with 14 bases between.

This clonotype was observed at least ten times. This chain connects TRBV11-2 to TRBJ2-5; TRBD2 matches at 16 bases. The CDR3 covers 19 residues. Germline V gene data show CDR1 as SGHAT and CDR2 as FQNNGV. V gave up 5 bases and J gave up 8 bases; unmatched junction bases: 17. The CDR3, as DNA: TGTGCCAGCAGCACCCGCCCGGGACTAGCGGGAGGGCCCAAGAGAACCCAGTACTTC. Protein: CASSTRPGLAGGPKRTQYF. Combining the CDR3 with reference TRBV11-2 and TRBJ2-5 gives the whole variable domain EAGVAQSPRYKIIEKRQSVAFWCNPISGHATLYWYQQILGQGPKLLIQFQNNGVVDDSQLPKDRFSAERLKGVDSTLKIQPAKLEDSAVYLCASSTRPGLAGGPKRTQYFGPGTRLLVL.

At least ten counts were recorded for this clonotype. The chain joins TRBV25-1 to TRBJ2-7, with D uncertain. Germline V lookup: CDR1 MGHDK, CDR2 SYGVNS. CDR3 length equals 13 residues. Trimming removed 2 bases at V and 4 bases at J, with 9 bases between. CDR3 sequence (DNA): TGTGCCAGCAGTGAAATCGGAAAATACGAGCAGTACTTC. The encoded protein is CASSEIGKYEQYF.

The sample holds many counts of this clonotype. The chain carries TRBV19 and TRBJ1-5, with 8 bases lining up with TRBD1. The CDR3 covers 14 residues. J was trimmed by 7 bases and V by 5 bases; bases with no gene match: 7. In germline, CDR1 is LNHDA, CDR2 SQIVND (reference sequence). The CDR3 coding sequence is TGTGCCAGTAGTTCAGGGGGCGCAGGACAGCCCCAGCATTTT. It yields the protein CASSSGGAGQPQHF.

J is TRBJ2-7 and V is TRBV4-1; 11 nucleotides line up with TRBD2. The V segment lost 1 base and the J segment 3 bases; nucleotides outside the gene matches: 11. In germline, CDR1 is MGHRA, CDR2 YSYEKL. The CDR3 runs 18 residues. The CDR3 sequence: CASSQAPPTSGRDYEQYF. The CDR3 bases are TGCGCCAGCAGCCAAGCCCCCCCTACTAGCGGGAGAGACTACGAGCAGTACTTC.

This clonotype was counted between two and nine times. The genes are TRBV6-2 or TRBV6-3 and TRBJ2-7; D gene unclear. The germline V gene encodes CDR1 MNHEY and CDR2 SVGEGT. The V end was cut by 2 bases, the J end by 6 bases, with 14 bases between. There are 14 residues in the CDR3. The chain's CDR3 is CASSYTEISGEQYF. The CDR3 bases are TGTGCCAGCAGTTACACTGAGATTTCGGGCGAGCAGTACTTC.

There are many counts of this clonotype. The chain has TRBV6-1 and TRBJ2-7; perhaps TRBD2 as D (6 bases). CDR1 is MNHNS and CDR2 is SASEGT in the germline V gene. The CDR3 contains 14 residues. The V and J ends lost 2 bases and 5 bases respectively, with 13 bases between them. The CDR3 region is CASSERGSGDEQYF. In nucleotides, the CDR3 is TGTGCCAGCAGTGAAAGGGGCTCGGGGGACGAGCAGTACTTC.

This clonotype was seen at least ten times. The chain couples TRBV30 to TRBJ2-7; no clear D. This CDR3 spans 11 amino acids. V gave up 6 bases and J gave up 3 bases, with 9 bases separating them. The germline V gene has CDR1 GTSNPN and CDR2 SVGIG (reference sequence). DNA for the CDR3: TGTGCCTGCCAGCAGGACTACGAGCAGTACTTC. Translating gives CACQQDYEQYF.